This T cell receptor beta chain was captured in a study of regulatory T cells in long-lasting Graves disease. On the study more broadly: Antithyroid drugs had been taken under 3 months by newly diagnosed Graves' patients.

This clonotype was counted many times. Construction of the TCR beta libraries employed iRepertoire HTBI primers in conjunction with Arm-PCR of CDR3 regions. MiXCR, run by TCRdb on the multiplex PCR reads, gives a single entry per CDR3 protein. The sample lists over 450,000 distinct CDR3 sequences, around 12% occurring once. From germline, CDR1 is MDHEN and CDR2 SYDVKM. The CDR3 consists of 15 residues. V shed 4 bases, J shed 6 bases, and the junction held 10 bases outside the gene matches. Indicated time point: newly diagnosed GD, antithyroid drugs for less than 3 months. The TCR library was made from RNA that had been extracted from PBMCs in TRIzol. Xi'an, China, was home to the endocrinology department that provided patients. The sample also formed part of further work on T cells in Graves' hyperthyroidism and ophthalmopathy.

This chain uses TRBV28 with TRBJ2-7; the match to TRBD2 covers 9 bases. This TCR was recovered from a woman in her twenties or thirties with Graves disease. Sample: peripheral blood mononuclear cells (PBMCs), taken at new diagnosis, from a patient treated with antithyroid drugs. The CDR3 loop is CASSSPGTSKAEQYF. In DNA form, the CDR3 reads TGTGCCAGCAGTTCCCCCGGGACTAGCAAAGCCGAGCAGTACTTC.